This paragraph reports one TCR beta chain. Its antigen is as yet unknown. The record originates from a study of cytomegalovirus exposure and HLA in healthy donors. This PCR relied on a set of 60 Vbeta primers and 13 Jbeta primers. Produced via immunoSEQ multiplex PCR; TCRdb's table is partial and in-frame only. The sample lists about 110,000 clones, 70% to 85% occurring once. Study outcomes and limitations: Indistinguishability led to the exclusion of some V segments, TRBV6-2 and TRBV6-3 included.

Germline CDR1 is SGHRS and CDR2 is YFSETQ. The CDR3 runs to 16 residues. The V and J ends lost 1 base and 4 bases, in that order; junction bases with no gene match: 7. This receptor was obtained from a human donor in good health. V usage is TRBV5-1 and J usage is TRBJ2-7; 11 nucleotides agree with TRBD2. Sequenced material: PBMCs. CDR3 coding DNA: TGCGCCAGCAGCTTGCTTCCCGGGACTAGCGGATACGAGCAGTACTTC. Translation gives CASSLLPGTSGYEQYF.